The 6 T cell receptor beta chains reported below all come from one sample, sequenced in a study of graft-versus-host responses after intestinal transplantation. No cognate antigen is known for these TCRs. Repertoires were generated with immunoSEQ multiplex PCR, while TCRdb's copy carries only in-frame clones and drops some. The sample consists of about 26,000 clones, over 80% of them appearing once. The sample in question was unstimulated CD4+ T cells sorted from spleen or lymph node cells, obtained before intestinal transplant. The receptors stem from a human donor who received an intestinal transplant.

This chain uses TRBV2 with TRBJ2-3; 11 nucleotides match TRBD2. The CDR3 is 18 amino acids. Trimming took 4 bases from V and 3 from J; bases not matched to a gene: 12. Germline V gene sequence: CDR1 SNHLY, CDR2 FYNNEI. CDR3 amino acids: CASSAGLAGGPLTDTQYF. CDR3 DNA sequence: TGTGCCAGCAGTGCAGGGTTAGCGGGGGGGCCTTTAACAGATACGCAGTATTTT.

The rearrangement joins TRBV5-1 to TRBJ1-6; weak D call: TRBD1 (5 bases). Per germline, CDR1 SGHRS and CDR2 YFSETQ. The CDR3 extends over 13 amino acids. The ends were cut back, 4 bases at V and 6 bases at J, with 8 bases in the middle. CDR3 DNA: TGCGCCAGCAGCAGGGGCTTTAATTCACCCCTCCACTTT. Encoded protein: CASSRGFNSPLHF.

The chain recombines TRBV2 with TRBJ1-6, with 8 bases aligning to TRBD1. Germline trimming cut 3 bases from V and 7 bases from J; bases unmatched to any gene: 2. Germline CDR1 is SNHLY and CDR2 is FYNNEI. There are 14 residues in the CDR3. The CDR3 here is CASSEDRANSPLHF. The CDR3 nucleotides read TGTGCCAGCAGTGAGGACAGGGCAAATTCACCCCTCCACTTT.

J is TRBJ2-1 and V is TRBV10-3; 7 bases are shared with TRBD1. Germline assignment: CDR1 ENHRY and CDR2 SYGVKD. The junction had 2 bases not matched to a gene; V was cut back by 3 bases and J by 3 bases. The CDR3 is 14 amino acids. In DNA form, the CDR3 reads TGTGCCATCAGTGAAGGGGACAGCTACAATGAGCAGTTCTTC. It codes for CAISEGDSYNEQFF.

The chain uses TRBV11-2 and TRBJ2-4; 8 nucleotides align to TRBD2. Trimming cost V 1 base and J 6 bases; bases outside gene matches: 5. This CDR3 is built from 15 residues. Germline V CDR1 and CDR2: SGHAT, FQNNGV. The CDR3 region is CASSLVSGGGNIQYF. CDR3 DNA sequence: TGTGCCAGCAGCTTAGTCAGCGGGGGTGGAAACATTCAGTACTTC.

The chain recombines TRBV2 with TRBJ2-7, with 7 bases identical to TRBD2. The V gene end was trimmed by 0 bases and the J gene end by 4 bases; junction bases not matched to a gene: 15. The CDR3 spans 18 residues. Per germline, CDR1 SNHLY and CDR2 FYNNEI. The CDR3 region is CASSEAISGRLLPYEQYF. The CDR3 nucleotides are TGTGCCAGCAGTGAAGCCATTAGCGGGCGCCTTCTGCCTTACGAGCAGTACTTC.